This TCR beta chain was recorded in a study of sequential checkpoint blockade in melanoma. The overall study: After both sequences, patients received maintenance nivolumab.

This CDR3 is 20 amino acids long. The germline gives CDR1 SGHTS, CDR2 YDEGEE. Losses at the gene ends were 2 bases for V and 4 bases for J; bases not matched to a gene: 21. The table came from immunoSEQ multiplex PCR; TCRdb's copy has only in-frame clones and leaves some out. The sample records some 19,000 clones, approximately 69% being singletons. The sample's treatment: randomized to nivolumab then ipilimumab (arm A) or the reverse (arm B). None of the patients previously received DNA-damaging chemotherapy. The sample was CD8+ T cells sorted from blood (inferred from file names), taken from a patient given nivolumab and ipilimumab in sequence. This chain connects TRBV5-8 to TRBJ2-1; 7 bases agree with TRBD1. The sequence came from a human donor with melanoma. The CDR3 here is CASSFGNRGFLPGSYNEQFF. In nucleotides, the CDR3 is TGTGCCAGCAGCTTCGGCAACAGGGGTTTCCTTCCAGGATCATACAATGAGCAGTTCTTC.